The clone carrying this T cell receptor beta chain has a count of ten or more. This CDR3 region has 15 residues. The V gene's germline CDR1 is MNHEY and CDR2 SMNVEV (reference sequence). V lost 0 bases to trimming and J lost 4 bases, with 13 bases between them. The sample belongs to a study of neurological immune-mediated disorders. TCRdb reprocessed the 5' RACE reads with MiXCR, giving one entry per CDR3 protein. Here the sample spans 70,000 to 95,000 distinct CDR3 sequences, roughly 15% being singletons. Among the participants, healthy controls were blood bank volunteers in Maryland, USA. V usage is TRBV27 and J usage is TRBJ2-7; D unresolved. The TCR originated in a woman in her forties in good health. The sequenced sample was PBMCs. Written as DNA, the CDR3 is TGTGCCAGCAGTTTATCGATTACAGAATCTTACGAGCAGTACTTC. Translation: CASSLSITESYEQYF.